These 25 T cell receptor beta chains came from one sample sequenced in a study of blood T cell repertoires in COVID-19. Here immunoSEQ multiplex PCR was the method, and the copy in TCRdb shows in-frame clones only, minus some. Found here are 10,000 to 15,000 clones, about three quarters of them singletons; the top ten hold 10%. The sample taken for sequencing was peripheral blood. These TCRs come from a man aged 55 to 70 with COVID-19, enrolled during active disease.

The chain recombines TRBV5-6 with TRBJ2-3; D is possibly TRBD2 (5 bases). This CDR3 has 13 residues. Trimming removed 0 bases from V and 6 bases from J, with 8 bases in between. CDR1 SGHDT and CDR2 YYEEEE come from the germline V gene. The CDR3 region has the DNA TGTGCCAGCAGCTTGGACCCGGGGGATACGCAGTATTTT. Protein: CASSLDPGDTQYF.

By share of the sample, this clone is medium-sized. The chain carries TRBV7-9 and TRBJ2-1; TRBD1 aligns across 10 bases. Germline-derived CDR1 and CDR2 are SEHNR and FQNEAQ (reference sequence). This CDR3 spans 18 amino acids. V lost 1 base, J lost 5 bases, and 11 bases stayed unmatched. CDR3 sequence (DNA): TGTGCCAGCAGCTTAGTTTTTGGGACCGGGACAGGGGACAATGAGCAGTTCTTC. Amino acids: CASSLVFGTGTGDNEQFF.

This clone is classed as medium-sized. The chain combines TRBV2 with TRBJ1-5; D is perhaps TRBD1 (5 bases). The CDR3 totals 15 residues. V lost 5 bases and J 0 bases, leaving 11 bases between the germline ends. CDR1 SNHLY and CDR2 FYNNEI come from the germline V gene. As DNA, the CDR3 is TGTGCCAGCAGTCAAAAGGGGTATAGCAATCAGCCCCAGCATTTT. Translation gives CASSQKGYSNQPQHF. The full variable domain, completed using reference TRBV2 and TRBJ1-5, is EPEVTQTPSHQVTQMGQEVILRCVPISNHLYFYWYRQILGQKVEFLVSFYNNEISEKSEIFDDQFSVERPDGSNFTLKIRSTKLEDSAMYFCASSQKGYSNQPQHFGDGTRLSIL.

This chain links TRBV9 with TRBJ1-3; a weak D match, TRBD1 (6 bases). CDR3 length: 17 amino acids. In germline, CDR1 is SGDLS, CDR2 YYNGEE. The V end was cut by 2 bases, the J end by 2 bases, with 17 bases between. The CDR3 region is CASSVQGSGSAGNTIYF. The DNA of the CDR3 is TGTGCCAGCAGCGTTCAGGGGAGTGGGTCAGCTGGAAACACCATATATTTT. Full variable domain (outside the CDR3, taken from reference TRBV9 and TRBJ1-3): DSGVTQTPKHLITATGQRVTLRCSPRSGDLSVYWYQQSLDQGLQFLIQYYNGEERAKGNILERFSAQQFPDLHSELNLSSLELGDSALYFCASSVQGSGSAGNTIYFGEGSWLTVV.

The chain has TRBV4-1 and TRBJ1-4, with TRBD1 matching 12 bases. The CDR3 consists of 17 residues. Germline lookup yields CDR1 MGHRA and CDR2 YSYEKL. V was pared by 4 bases and J by 1 base, with 4 bases of the junction left unmatched. The CDR3 nucleotides are TGCGCCAGCAGCCCCCGGGACAGGGGGCAAACTAATGAAAAACTGTTTTTT. This gives the protein CASSPRDRGQTNEKLFF.

The genes are TRBV29-1 and TRBJ1-5; perhaps TRBD1 as D (5 bases). CDR3 length: 14 residues. CDR1 and CDR2 from the germline V gene are SQVTM and ANQGSEA. The germline V and J ends were trimmed by 4 bases and 5 bases, with 15 bases remaining between them. CDR3 bases: TGCAGCGTTGCCCAGTCAGGGTTGGATCAGCCCCAGCATTTT. Its translation: CSVAQSGLDQPQHF.

A few counts support this clone. The chain uses TRBV7-3 and TRBJ2-6; 9 bases fit TRBD1. Looked up from germline, CDR1 is SGHTA and CDR2 is FQGTGA. The CDR3 loop spans 17 amino acids. The V and J ends lost 6 bases and 2 bases, in that order; junction bases with no gene match: 8. The CDR3 spells CASRPGQGLAGANVLTF. DNA for the CDR3: TGTGCCAGCAGGCCGGGACAGGGCTTGGCTGGGGCCAACGTCCTGACTTTC.

The rearrangement uses TRBV13 and TRBJ2-7; tentatively, D is TRBD2 (6 bases). This CDR3 spans 16 amino acids. Germline V gene data show CDR1 as PRHDT and CDR2 as FYEKMQ (reference sequence). V was pared by 1 base and J by 6 bases, with 19 bases between. CDR3 protein: CASSLEAGSTSPEQYV. Here the CDR3 DNA reads TGTGCCAGCAGCTTAGAGGCCGGGAGTACGAGTCCCGAGCAGTACGTC.

The V call is TRBV19, the J call TRBJ1-2; maybe TRBD1 (5 bases). The CDR3 totals 14 residues. The germline gives CDR1 LNHDA, CDR2 SQIVND (reference sequence). With 8 bases removed from V and 0 bases from J, the gap between germline ends came to 13 bases. The CDR3: CASSRRQSNYGYTF. The CDR3 bases are TGTGCCAGTTCGCGTAGACAGTCTAACTATGGCTACACCTTC.

This clone was seen a single time. V gene TRBV10-3 combines with J gene TRBJ1-2; D is unclear. V lost 0 bases and J 8 bases, leaving 7 bases between the germline ends. CDR3 size: 12 residues. Germline V gives CDR1 ENHRY, CDR2 SYGVKD. CDR3 residues: CAISESREGYTF. The DNA of the CDR3 is TGTGCCATCAGTGAGTCAAGGGAGGGCTACACCTTC.

This clone was found once. CDR3 region: CASSSAPRELYNSPLHF. CDR3 sequence (DNA): TGCGCCAGCAGCTCAGCACCCAGGGAACTCTATAATTCACCCCTCCACTTT. The genes are TRBV4-3 and TRBJ1-6; tentatively, D is TRBD1 (5 bases). Germline lookup yields CDR1 LGHNA and CDR2 YSLEER. The V end was cut by 5 bases, the J end by 3 bases, with 17 bases between. The CDR3 is made up of 17 amino acids.

This clone came up once. The V gene is TRBV5-1, the J gene TRBJ2-5; D remains ambiguous. V shed 4 bases and J shed 3 bases, with 16 bases lying between them. Germline CDR1 is SGHRS and CDR2 is YFSETQ. The CDR3 spans 15 residues. Written as DNA, the CDR3 is TGCGCCAGCAGCCCCCTCCGGTCGTCTAAAGAGACCCAGTACTTC. This codes for CASSPLRSSKETQYF. Based on the CDR3 plus reference TRBV5-1 and TRBJ2-5, the full variable domain is KAGVTQTPRYLIKTRGQQVTLSCSPISGHRSVSWYQQTPGQGLQFLFEYFSETQRNKGNFPGRFSGRQFSNSRSEMNVSTLELGDSALYLCASSPLRSSKETQYFGPGTRLLVL.

V gene TRBV2 combines with J gene TRBJ2-7, with D uncertain. The CDR3 runs 12 residues. Trimming took off 6 bases at V and 4 bases at J, with 10 bases between the two ends. From germline, CDR1 is SNHLY and CDR2 FYNNEI. The CDR3 spells CASRGRRYEQYF. The DNA of the CDR3 is TGTGCCAGCAGGGGCAGGCGTTACGAGCAGTACTTC. Variable domain in full (rest from reference TRBV2 and TRBJ2-7): EPEVTQTPSHQVTQMGQEVILRCVPISNHLYFYWYRQILGQKVEFLVSFYNNEISEKSEIFDDQFSVERPDGSNFTLKIRSTKLEDSAMYFCASRGRRYEQYFGPGTRLTVT.

The genes are TRBV9 and TRBJ2-2; D is unclear. V was pared by 0 bases and J by 8 bases, with 8 bases between. This CDR3 contains 13 residues. In germline, CDR1 is SGDLS, CDR2 YYNGEE. Here the CDR3 DNA reads TGTGCCAGCAGCGTAGTGCTAACTGGGGAGCTGTTTTTT. It translates to CASSVVLTGELFF.

This chain connects TRBV25-1 to TRBJ2-7; D perhaps matches TRBD2 (5 bases). CDR1 is MGHDK and CDR2 is SYGVNS in the germline V gene. V was clipped by 4 bases and J by 9 bases, with 19 bases between them. CDR3 length equals 14 residues. CDR3 coding DNA: TGTGCCAGCAGTGCAGGCGCTACACAGCGGTCGCAGTACGTC. As protein: CASSAGATQRSQYV.

The chain joins TRBV2 to TRBJ1-1; perhaps TRBD1 as D (5 bases). The germline CDR1 and CDR2 sequences are SNHLY and FYNNEI. CDR3 length: 13 amino acids. The V gene lost 2 bases and the J gene lost 10 bases, with 14 bases spanning the gap. The CDR3 DNA follows: TGTGCCAGCAGTGAACGGGGGGTACCAGCAGCTTTCTTT. Translated: CASSERGVPAAFF.

The chain is built from TRBV27 and TRBJ2-7, with 7 bases lining up with TRBD2. Trimming at V came to 0 bases and at J to 6 bases, leaving 17 bases not matched to a gene. From germline, CDR1 is MNHEY and CDR2 SMNVEV (reference sequence). CDR3 length: 18 amino acids. This CDR3 is CASSLSRGGGPSLGEQYF. CDR3 in DNA: TGTGCCAGCAGTTTATCGCGGGGCGGGGGACCCTCCCTAGGCGAGCAGTACTTC.

V gene TRBV6-4 combines with J gene TRBJ2-1; possible D gene TRBD1, 6 bases. CDR1 is MRHNA, CDR2 SNTAGT, per germline. The CDR3 covers 12 residues. Deletions cut 0 bases from V and 11 bases from J, with 8 bases between. Here the CDR3 DNA reads TGTGCCAGCAGTGACTCGGACAGAAAGCAGTTCTTC. It specifies CASSDSDRKQFF.

V is TRBV10-1 and J is TRBJ2-5, with D unresolved. The V end was cut by 7 bases, the J end by 2 bases, with 5 bases between. This CDR3 has 11 residues. Per the germline V gene, CDR1 is WNHNN and CDR2 is SYGVQD (reference sequence). As DNA, the CDR3 is TGCGCCAGCACACAGCAAGAGACCCAGTACTTC. It is translated as CASTQQETQYF.

The chain carries TRBV6-5 and TRBJ1-5, with 7 bases aligning to TRBD1. CDR3 length equals 13 residues. With V trimmed by 4 bases and J by 4 bases, 1 base remained unmatched. The V gene's germline CDR1 is MNHEY and CDR2 SVGAGI. CDR3 residues: CASSSDRNQPQHF. CDR3 coding DNA: TGTGCCAGCAGTTCGGACAGGAATCAGCCCCAGCATTTT.

This rearrangement joins TRBV7-2 to TRBJ1-5; 8 bases match TRBD1. Germline CDR1 reads SGHTA; CDR2 reads FQGNSA. This CDR3 contains 17 residues. The junction had 12 bases not matched to a gene; V was cut back by 3 bases and J by 5 bases. DNA of the CDR3: TGTGCCAGCAGCTTCTCCAGAACCGGGACAGGATATCAGCCCCAGCATTTT. Translated, it gives CASSFSRTGTGYQPQHF.

The V call is TRBV3-1 (or the pseudogene TRBV3-2), the J call TRBJ2-7; 8 bases agree with TRBD1. V lost 4 bases, J lost 0 bases, and 5 bases stayed unmatched. CDR3 size: 15 residues. Germline lookup yields CDR1 LGHDT and CDR2 YNNKEL (reference sequence). CDR3 protein: CASSRGQGSSYEQYF. Here the CDR3 DNA reads TGTGCCAGCAGCCGCGGACAGGGAAGCTCCTACGAGCAGTACTTC.

J is TRBJ2-7 and V is TRBV6-5, with D perhaps matching TRBD2 (6 bases). Germline V gene data show CDR1 as MNHEY and CDR2 as SVGAGI. This CDR3 region has 12 residues. The V gene lost 7 bases and the J gene lost 2 bases, with 9 bases spanning the gap. CDR3 region: CASKEGPYEQYF. In DNA, the CDR3 is TGTGCCAGCAAGGAGGGACCCTACGAGCAGTACTTC.

The V call is TRBV7-2, the J call TRBJ1-1; TRBD1 agrees at 7 bases. The CDR3 is 16 amino acids. CDR1 is SGHTA and CDR2 is FQGNSA in the germline V gene. V shed 0 bases, J shed 4 bases, and the junction held 8 bases outside the gene matches. CDR3 protein: CASSLATGSLSTEAFF. CDR3 in DNA: TGTGCCAGCAGCTTAGCGACAGGGAGTTTATCCACTGAAGCTTTCTTT.

The chain uses TRBV11-2 and TRBJ2-7; D is perhaps TRBD2 (6 bases). Germline-derived CDR1 and CDR2 are SGHAT and FQNNGV. There are 17 residues in the CDR3. The V end lost 5 bases, the J end lost 0 bases, and 20 bases lay between the germline ends. The CDR3 is CASSQSWAGPLSYEQYF. CDR3 bases: TGTGCCAGCAGCCAGAGTTGGGCGGGGCCTCTCTCCTACGAGCAGTACTTC. The variable domain in full, with the rest retrieved from reference TRBV11-2 and TRBJ2-7, is EAGVAQSPRYKIIEKRQSVAFWCNPISGHATLYWYQQILGQGPKLLIQFQNNGVVDDSQLPKDRFSAERLKGVDSTLKIQPAKLEDSAVYLCASSQSWAGPLSYEQYFGPGTRLTVT.